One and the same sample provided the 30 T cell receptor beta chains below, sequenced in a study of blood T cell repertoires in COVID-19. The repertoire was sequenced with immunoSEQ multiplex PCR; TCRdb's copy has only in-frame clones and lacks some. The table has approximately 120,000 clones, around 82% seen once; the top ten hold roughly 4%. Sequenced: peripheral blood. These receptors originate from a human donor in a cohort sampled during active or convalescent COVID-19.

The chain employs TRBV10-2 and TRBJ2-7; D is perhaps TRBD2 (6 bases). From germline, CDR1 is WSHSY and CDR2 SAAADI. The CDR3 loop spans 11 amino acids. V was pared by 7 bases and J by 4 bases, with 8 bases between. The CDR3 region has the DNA TGCGCCAGCACGGGAGCTTACGAGCAGTACTTC. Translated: CASTGAYEQYF.

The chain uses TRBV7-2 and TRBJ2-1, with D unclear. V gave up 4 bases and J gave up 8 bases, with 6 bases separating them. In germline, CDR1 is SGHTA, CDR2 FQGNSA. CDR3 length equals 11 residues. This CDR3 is CASSSFDEQFF. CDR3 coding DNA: TGTGCCAGCAGCTCGTTCGATGAGCAGTTCTTC.

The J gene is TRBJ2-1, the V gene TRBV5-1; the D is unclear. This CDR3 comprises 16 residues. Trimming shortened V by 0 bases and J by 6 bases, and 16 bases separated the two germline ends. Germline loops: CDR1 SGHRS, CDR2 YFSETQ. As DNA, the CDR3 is TGCGCCAGCAGCTTGGTAGCCCCAAGTGTAGGCAATGAGCAGTTCTTC. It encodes CASSLVAPSVGNEQFF. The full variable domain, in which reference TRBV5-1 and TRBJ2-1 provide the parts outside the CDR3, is KAGVTQTPRYLIKTRGQQVTLSCSPISGHRSVSWYQQTPGQGLQFLFEYFSETQRNKGNFPGRFSGRQFSNSRSEMNVSTLELGDSALYLCASSLVAPSVGNEQFFGPGTRLTVL.

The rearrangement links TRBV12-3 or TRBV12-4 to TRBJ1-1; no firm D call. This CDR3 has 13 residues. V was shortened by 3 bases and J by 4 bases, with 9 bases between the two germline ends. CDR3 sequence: CASSFLGSTEAFF. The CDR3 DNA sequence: TGTGCCAGCAGTTTTCTGGGGAGCACTGAAGCTTTCTTT.

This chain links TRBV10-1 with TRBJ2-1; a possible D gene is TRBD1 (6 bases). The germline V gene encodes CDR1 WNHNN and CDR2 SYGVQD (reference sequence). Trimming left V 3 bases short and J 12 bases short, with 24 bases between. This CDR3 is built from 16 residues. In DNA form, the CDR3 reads TGCGCCAGCAGTGAAGTGATGGGGACAACGGCCCGAAGGCAGTTCTTC. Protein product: CASSEVMGTTARRQFF.

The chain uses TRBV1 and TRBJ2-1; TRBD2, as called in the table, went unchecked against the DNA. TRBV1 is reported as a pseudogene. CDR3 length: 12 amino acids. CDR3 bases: TGCACCAGCAGCCAAGAACTAGCGGAGCAGTTCTTC. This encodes CTSSQELAEQFF.

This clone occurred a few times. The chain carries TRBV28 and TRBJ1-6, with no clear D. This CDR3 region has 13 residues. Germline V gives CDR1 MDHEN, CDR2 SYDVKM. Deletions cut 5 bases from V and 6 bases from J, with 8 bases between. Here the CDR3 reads CASSLIRNSPLHF. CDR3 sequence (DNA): TGTGCCAGCAGTCTTATCCGTAATTCACCCCTCCACTTT.

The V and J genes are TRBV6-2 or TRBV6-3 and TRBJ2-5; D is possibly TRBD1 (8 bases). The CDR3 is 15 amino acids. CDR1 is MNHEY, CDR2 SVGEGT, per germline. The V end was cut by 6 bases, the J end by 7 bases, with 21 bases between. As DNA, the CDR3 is TGTGCCAGCAGCCACGGGACTATCGGGACAGGGACCCAGTACTTC. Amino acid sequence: CASSHGTIGTGTQYF.

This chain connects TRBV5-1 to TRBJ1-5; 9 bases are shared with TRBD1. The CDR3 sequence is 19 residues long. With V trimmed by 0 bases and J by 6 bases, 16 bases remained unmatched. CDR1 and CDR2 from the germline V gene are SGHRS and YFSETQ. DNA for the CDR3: TGCGCCAGCAGCTTGGAGAGGGAGACAGGGGGTACTCACGTTCAGCCCCAGCATTTT. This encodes CASSLERETGGTHVQPQHF. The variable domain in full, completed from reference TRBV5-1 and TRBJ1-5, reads KAGVTQTPRYLIKTRGQQVTLSCSPISGHRSVSWYQQTPGQGLQFLFEYFSETQRNKGNFPGRFSGRQFSNSRSEMNVSTLELGDSALYLCASSLERETGGTHVQPQHFGDGTRLSIL.

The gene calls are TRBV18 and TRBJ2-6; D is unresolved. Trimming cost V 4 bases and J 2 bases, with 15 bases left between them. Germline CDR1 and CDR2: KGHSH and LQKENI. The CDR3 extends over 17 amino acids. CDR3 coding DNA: TGTGCCAGCTCACTGGAGCTTATTACACCTGGGGCCAACGTCCTGACTTTC. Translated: CASSLELITPGANVLTF.

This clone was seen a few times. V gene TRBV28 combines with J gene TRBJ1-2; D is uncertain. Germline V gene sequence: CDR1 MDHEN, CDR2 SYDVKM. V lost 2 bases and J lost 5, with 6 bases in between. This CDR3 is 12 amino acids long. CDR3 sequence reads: CASSLAGYGYTF. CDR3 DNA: TGTGCCAGCAGTTTAGCAGGTTATGGCTACACCTTC.

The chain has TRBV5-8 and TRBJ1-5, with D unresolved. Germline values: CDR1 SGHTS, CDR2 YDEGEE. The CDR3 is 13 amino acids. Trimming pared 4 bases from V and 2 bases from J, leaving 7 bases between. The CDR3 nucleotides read TGTGCCAGCAGCATTATTGGCAATCAGCCCCAGCATTTT. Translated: CASSIIGNQPQHF.

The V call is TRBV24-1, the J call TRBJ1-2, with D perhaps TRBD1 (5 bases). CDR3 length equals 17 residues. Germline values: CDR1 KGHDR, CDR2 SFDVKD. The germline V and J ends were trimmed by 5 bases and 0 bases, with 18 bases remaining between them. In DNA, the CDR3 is TGTGCCACCAGTGCCCCGTCTGGCGACAGCGCTAACTATGGCTACACCTTC. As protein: CATSAPSGDSANYGYTF.

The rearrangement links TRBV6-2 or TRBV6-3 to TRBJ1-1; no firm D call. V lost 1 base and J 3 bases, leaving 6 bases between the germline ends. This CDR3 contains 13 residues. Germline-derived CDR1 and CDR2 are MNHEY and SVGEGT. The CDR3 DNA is TGTGCCAGCAGTTACTGGTCGGACACTGAAGCTTTCTTT. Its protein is CASSYWSDTEAFF.

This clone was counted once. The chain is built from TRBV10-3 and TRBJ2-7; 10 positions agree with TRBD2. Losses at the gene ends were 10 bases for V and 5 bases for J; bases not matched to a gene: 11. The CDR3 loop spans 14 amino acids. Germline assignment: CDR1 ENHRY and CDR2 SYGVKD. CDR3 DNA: TGTGCCACGAACCACCTAGCGGGAGCCGACGAGCAGTACTTC. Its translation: CATNHLAGADEQYF.

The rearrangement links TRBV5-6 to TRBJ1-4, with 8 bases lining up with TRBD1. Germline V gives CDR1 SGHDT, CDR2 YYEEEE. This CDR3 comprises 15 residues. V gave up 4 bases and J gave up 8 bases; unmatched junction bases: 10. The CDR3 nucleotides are TGTGCCAGCAGCCAGACAGGGGTTAGGGGCGAAAAACTGTTTTTT. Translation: CASSQTGVRGEKLFF.

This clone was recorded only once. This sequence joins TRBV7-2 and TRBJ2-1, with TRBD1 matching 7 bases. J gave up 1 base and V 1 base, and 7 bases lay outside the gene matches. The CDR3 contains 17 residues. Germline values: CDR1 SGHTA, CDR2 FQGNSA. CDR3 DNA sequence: TGTGCCAGCAGCTTAGTTGAGGGGGCGCCTTCCTACAATGAGCAGTTCTTC. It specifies CASSLVEGAPSYNEQFF. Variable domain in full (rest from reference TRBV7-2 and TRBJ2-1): GAGVSQSPSNKVTEKGKDVELRCDPISGHTALYWYRQSLGQGLEFLIYFQGNSAPDKSGLPSDRFSAERTGGSVSTLTIQRTQQEDSAVYLCASSLVEGAPSYNEQFFGPGTRLTVL.

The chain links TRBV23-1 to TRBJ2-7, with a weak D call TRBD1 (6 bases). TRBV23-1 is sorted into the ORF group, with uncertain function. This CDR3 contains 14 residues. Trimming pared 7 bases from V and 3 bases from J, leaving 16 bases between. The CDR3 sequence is CASTDLQGIYEQYF. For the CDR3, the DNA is TGCGCCAGCACAGACTTACAGGGAATCTACGAGCAGTACTTC.

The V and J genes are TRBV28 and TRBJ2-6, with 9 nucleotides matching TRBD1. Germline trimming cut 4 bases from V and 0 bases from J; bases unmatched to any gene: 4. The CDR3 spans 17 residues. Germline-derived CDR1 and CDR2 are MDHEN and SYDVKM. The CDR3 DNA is TGTGCCAGCAGTTCGGGACAGGGCAGCTCTGGGGCCAACGTCCTGACTTTC. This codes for CASSSGQGSSGANVLTF. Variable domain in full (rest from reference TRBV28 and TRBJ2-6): DVKVTQSSRYLVKRTGEKVFLECVQDMDHENMFWYRQDPGLGLRLIYFSYDVKMKEKGDIPEGYSVSREKKERFSLILESASTNQTSMYLCASSSGQGSSGANVLTFGAGSRLTVL.

CDR3 amino acids: CASSAVGREMGTDTQYF. CDR3 nucleotide sequence: TGTGCCAGCAGCGCCGTGGGGCGGGAGATGGGCACAGATACGCAGTATTTT. The chain couples TRBV9 to TRBJ2-3, with 7 bases that match TRBD2. V lost 3 bases to trimming and J lost 1 base; unmatched junction nucleotides: 11. The germline V gene has CDR1 SGDLS and CDR2 YYNGEE. The CDR3 length is 17 residues. The whole variable domain, filled in from reference TRBV9 and TRBJ2-3, reads DSGVTQTPKHLITATGQRVTLRCSPRSGDLSVYWYQQSLDQGLQFLIQYYNGEERAKGNILERFSAQQFPDLHSELNLSSLELGDSALYFCASSAVGREMGTDTQYFGPGTRLTVL.

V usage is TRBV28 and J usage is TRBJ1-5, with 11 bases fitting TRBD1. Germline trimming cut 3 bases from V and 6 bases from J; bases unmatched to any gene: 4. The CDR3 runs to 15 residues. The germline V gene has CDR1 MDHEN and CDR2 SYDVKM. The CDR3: CASSLDRGQVQPQHF. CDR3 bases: TGTGCCAGCAGTTTGGACAGGGGGCAGGTTCAGCCCCAGCATTTT.

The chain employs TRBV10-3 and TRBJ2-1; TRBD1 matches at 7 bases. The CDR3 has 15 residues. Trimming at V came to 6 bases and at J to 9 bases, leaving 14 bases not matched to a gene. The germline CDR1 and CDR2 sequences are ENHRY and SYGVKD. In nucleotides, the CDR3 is TGTGCCATCAGCTCTCCGACAGGGTCCCGGGCTGAGCAGTTCTTC. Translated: CAISSPTGSRAEQFF.

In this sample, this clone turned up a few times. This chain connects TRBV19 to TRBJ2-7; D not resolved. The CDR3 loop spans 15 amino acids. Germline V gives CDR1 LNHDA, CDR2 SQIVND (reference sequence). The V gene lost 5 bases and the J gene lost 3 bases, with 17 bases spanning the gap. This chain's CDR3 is CASSPRFAIDYEQYF. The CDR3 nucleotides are TGTGCCAGTAGTCCCAGGTTCGCGATAGACTACGAGCAGTACTTC.

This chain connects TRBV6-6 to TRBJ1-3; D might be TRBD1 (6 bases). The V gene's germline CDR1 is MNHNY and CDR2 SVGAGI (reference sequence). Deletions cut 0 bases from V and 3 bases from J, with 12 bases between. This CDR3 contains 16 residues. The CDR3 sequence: CASSYSGRGFGNTIYF. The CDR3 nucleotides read TGTGCCAGCAGTTACTCAGGCAGGGGCTTTGGAAACACCATATATTTT.

The CDR3 region is CASSYSRTGVGDTQYF. The CDR3 nucleotides are TGTGCCAGCAGTTACTCACGGACAGGGGTAGGCGATACGCAGTATTTT. The J gene is TRBJ2-3, the V gene TRBV6-5; 9 bases match TRBD1. Germline lookup yields CDR1 MNHEY and CDR2 SVGAGI. The ends lost 0 bases at V and 6 bases at J; junction bases unmatched: 7. This CDR3 is built from 16 residues.

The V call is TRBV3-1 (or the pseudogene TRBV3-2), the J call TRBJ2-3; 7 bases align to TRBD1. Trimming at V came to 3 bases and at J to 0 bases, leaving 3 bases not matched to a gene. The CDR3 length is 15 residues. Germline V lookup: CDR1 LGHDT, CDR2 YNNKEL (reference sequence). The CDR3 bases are TGTGCCAGCAGCCACCGGGACAGCAGCACAGATACGCAGTATTTT. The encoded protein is CASSHRDSSTDTQYF.

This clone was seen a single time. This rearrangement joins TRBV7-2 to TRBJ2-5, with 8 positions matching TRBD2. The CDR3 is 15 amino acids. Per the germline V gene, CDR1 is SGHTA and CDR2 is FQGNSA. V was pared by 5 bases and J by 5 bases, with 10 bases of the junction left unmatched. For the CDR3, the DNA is TGTGCCAGCAGCCTTACCGGGACTAGTTCCGAGACCCAGTACTTC. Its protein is CASSLTGTSSETQYF. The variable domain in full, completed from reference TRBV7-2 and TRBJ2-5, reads GAGVSQSPSNKVTEKGKDVELRCDPISGHTALYWYRQSLGQGLEFLIYFQGNSAPDKSGLPSDRFSAERTGGSVSTLTIQRTQQEDSAVYLCASSLTGTSSETQYFGPGTRLLVL.

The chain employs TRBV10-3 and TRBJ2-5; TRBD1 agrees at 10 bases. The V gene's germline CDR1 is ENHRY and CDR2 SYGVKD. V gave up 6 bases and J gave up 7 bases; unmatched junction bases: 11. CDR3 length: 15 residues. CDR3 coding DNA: TGTGCCATCAGCACACCGGGACAGGGGTTAGGGACCCAGTACTTC. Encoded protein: CAISTPGQGLGTQYF.

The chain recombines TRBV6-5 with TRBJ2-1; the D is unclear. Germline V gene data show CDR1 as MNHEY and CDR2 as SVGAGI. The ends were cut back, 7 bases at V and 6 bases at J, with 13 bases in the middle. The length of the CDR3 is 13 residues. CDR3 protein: CASKTQTFNEQFF. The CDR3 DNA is TGTGCCAGCAAGACACAAACATTCAATGAGCAGTTCTTC.

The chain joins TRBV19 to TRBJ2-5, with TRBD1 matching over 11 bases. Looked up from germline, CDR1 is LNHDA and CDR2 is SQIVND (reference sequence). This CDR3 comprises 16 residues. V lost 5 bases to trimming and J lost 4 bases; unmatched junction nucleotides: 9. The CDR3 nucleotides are TGTGCCAGTAGTTCACCGGGACAGGGGGTTGGAGAGACCCAGTACTTC. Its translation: CASSSPGQGVGETQYF. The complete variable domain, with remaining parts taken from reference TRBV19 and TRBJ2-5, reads DGGITQSPKYLFRKEGQNVTLSCEQNLNHDAMYWYRQDPGQGLRLIYYSQIVNDFQKGDIAEGYSVSREKKESFPLTVTSAQKNPTAFYLCASSSPGQGVGETQYFGPGTRLLVL.